The 7 T cell receptor beta chains presented below share a single source sample, sequenced in a study of cytomegalovirus exposure and HLA in healthy donors. Both 60 Vbeta primers and 13 Jbeta primers went into the PCR. The method was immunoSEQ multiplex PCR; TCRdb's version includes in-frame clones alone and lacks a portion of them. The data show 150,000 or so clones, 80% seen once. The sequencing input was PBMCs. These receptors came from a young man in good health and CMV-seropositive.

The chain couples TRBV11-1 to TRBJ1-4; TRBD1 aligns across 7 bases. The trim removed 5 bases at V and 8 bases at J, leaving 8 bases unmatched. Germline V gene lookup returns CDR1 SGHAT and CDR2 FQDESV (reference sequence). This CDR3 has 14 residues. The CDR3 loop is CASSRQGEKEKLFF. The CDR3 nucleotides read TGTGCCAGCAGCAGACAGGGAGAGAAGGAAAAACTGTTTTTT.

The chain links TRBV18 to TRBJ1-4; D is uncertain. Germline CDR1 KGHSH, CDR2 LQKENI. V dropped 1 base and J dropped 4 bases, with 7 bases sitting between them. CDR3 length: 14 residues. The CDR3 loop reads CASSPREGNEKLFF. Here the CDR3 DNA reads TGTGCCAGCTCACCACGAGAGGGTAATGAAAAACTGTTTTTT.

This clone was seen only a few times. V is TRBV7-6 and J is TRBJ2-1; 8 bases line up with TRBD2. This CDR3 contains 15 residues. Germline CDR1 is SGHVS and CDR2 is FNYEAQ. Trimming removed 5 bases from V and 2 bases from J; junction bases left unmatched: 5. CDR3 sequence reads: CASSRLATTYNEQFF. For the CDR3, the DNA is TGTGCCAGCAGCAGACTAGCGACAACCTACAATGAGCAGTTCTTC. Together with reference TRBV7-6 and TRBJ2-1, the CDR3 gives the full variable domain: GAGVSQSPRYKVTKRGQDVALRCDPISGHVSLYWYRQALGQGPEFLTYFNYEAQQDKSGLPNDRFSAERPEGSISTLTIQRTEQRDSAMYRCASSRLATTYNEQFFGPGTRLTVL.

V gene TRBV18 combines with J gene TRBJ2-1; TRBD2 aligns across 8 bases. The CDR3 runs 16 residues. The ends lost 4 bases at V and 1 base at J; junction bases unmatched: 6. Germline V gene sequence: CDR1 KGHSH, CDR2 LQKENI. CDR3 sequence reads: CASSQLAGLSYNEQFF. The DNA for the CDR3 is TGTGCCAGCTCACAATTAGCGGGACTTTCCTACAATGAGCAGTTCTTC.

The chain has TRBV27 and TRBJ1-2, with D possibly matching TRBD1 (5 bases). The CDR3 totals 15 residues. V was cut by 4 bases and J by 2 bases, with 14 bases left in between. CDR1 and CDR2 from the germline V gene are MNHEY and SMNVEV (reference sequence). The CDR3 DNA follows: TGTGCCAGCAGTTCCAGGACACAAAACAACTATGGCTACACCTTC. This codes for CASSSRTQNNYGYTF.

The rearrangement uses TRBV12-5 and TRBJ1-1; 11 bases fit TRBD1. CDR3 length: 14 amino acids. Germline CDR1 and CDR2: LGHNT and FRNRAP. Trimming at V came to 1 base and at J to 11 bases, leaving 6 bases not matched to a gene. The CDR3 protein is CASGLGTGGGVAFF. The CDR3 DNA reads TGTGCTAGTGGTTTGGGGACAGGGGGCGGCGTGGCTTTCTTT.

The chain has TRBV19 and TRBJ2-2; 12 positions agree with TRBD2. The CDR3 runs to 18 residues. Germline V CDR1 and CDR2: LNHDA, SQIVND (reference sequence). The J segment lost 3 bases and the V segment lost 2 bases, leaving 7 bases of the junction unmatched. The CDR3 sequence is CASSIKGLAGHYTGELFF. As DNA, the CDR3 is TGTGCCAGTAGTATAAAAGGACTAGCGGGACACTACACCGGGGAGCTGTTTTTT.